This passage covers 8 T cell receptor beta chains from one sample sequenced in a study of blood T cell repertoires in COVID-19. Sequenced by immunoSEQ multiplex PCR; TCRdb stores in-frame clones only, minus some. Among about 240,000 clones listed, about 89% were seen once. The source material was PBMCs or T cells enriched from blood (not recorded which). The receptors shown here come from a woman in her twenties or thirties who had recovered from COVID-19.

This chain connects TRBV20-1 to TRBJ1-4; D not certain. The CDR3 is 12 amino acids. V shed 3 bases and J shed 6 bases, with 8 bases lying between them. In germline, CDR1 is DFQATT, CDR2 SNEGSKA (reference sequence). CDR3 bases: TGCAGTGCTAGTTCTCAGGATGAAAAACTGTTTTTT. This encodes CSASSQDEKLFF.

CDR3 DNA sequence: TGTGCCAGCAGCTTATCAGAGGGGGCGAAGACTGAAGCTTTCTTT. Amino acid sequence: CASSLSEGAKTEAFF. The rearrangement joins TRBV7-9 to TRBJ1-1, with 7 bases identical to TRBD1. This CDR3 is 15 amino acids long. V shed 2 bases and J 5 bases; nucleotides not matched to a gene: 8. Germline CDR1 reads SEHNR; CDR2 reads FQNEAQ (reference sequence).

The chain uses TRBV5-1 and TRBJ1-4, with TRBD1 identical over 8 bases. Trimming at V came to 4 bases and at J to 5 bases, leaving 4 bases not matched to a gene. Looked up from germline, CDR1 is SGHRS and CDR2 is YFSETQ. The length of the CDR3 is 14 residues. The CDR3 protein is CASSGTGSNEKLFF. CDR3 sequence (DNA): TGCGCCAGCAGCGGGACAGGATCAAATGAAAAACTGTTTTTT.

The chain recombines TRBV10-2 with TRBJ2-5, with D possibly being TRBD1 (6 bases). This CDR3 region has 14 residues. Trimming took 9 bases from V and 0 from J, leaving 14 bases between them. Germline V CDR1 and CDR2: WSHSY, SAAADI. In DNA form, the CDR3 reads TGCGCCAGTTCGGACAGAGCGGACCAAGAGACCCAGTACTTC. Protein: CASSDRADQETQYF.

The chain uses TRBV28 and TRBJ2-3; D might be TRBD2 (6 bases). Deletions cut 5 bases from V and 2 bases from J, with 11 bases between. In germline, CDR1 is MDHEN, CDR2 SYDVKM. The CDR3 contains 14 residues. The CDR3 loop reads CASSTSRLTDTQYF. Here the CDR3 DNA reads TGTGCCAGCAGTACTAGCCGCCTCACAGATACGCAGTATTTT.

The V gene is TRBV27, the J gene TRBJ1-1; unclear D gene. Per germline, CDR1 MNHEY and CDR2 SMNVEV (reference sequence). The CDR3 is 15 amino acids. Between the trimmed V and J ends, which lost 1 base and 0 bases, there was a span of 9 bases. CDR3 loop: CASSLWTEMNTEAFF. The CDR3 DNA reads as TGTGCCAGCAGTTTATGGACTGAGATGAACACTGAAGCTTTCTTT.

A word on this clone: Within the sample, other DNA sequences also encode this same CDR3. This chain joins TRBV7-2 and TRBJ1-1, with 10 bases that match TRBD1. Looked up from germline, CDR1 is SGHTA and CDR2 is FQGNSA. Trimming at V came to 5 bases and at J to 5 bases, leaving 5 bases not matched to a gene. The CDR3 is made up of 14 amino acids. CDR3 sequence reads: CASSLDRGRTEAFF. The CDR3, as DNA: TGTGCCAGCAGCCTAGACAGGGGGCGTACTGAAGCTTTCTTT. Variable domain in full (rest from reference TRBV7-2 and TRBJ1-1): GAGVSQSPSNKVTEKGKDVELRCDPISGHTALYWYRQSLGQGLEFLIYFQGNSAPDKSGLPSDRFSAERTGGSVSTLTIQRTQQEDSAVYLCASSLDRGRTEAFFGQGTRLTVV.

This chain links TRBV21-1 with TRBJ2-7; TRBD1 reflects the table's D call only, with no check against the DNA. TRBV21-1 is a recognized pseudogene. CDR3 length: 19 residues. The CDR3 reads CASSKEMEEGQVSSYEQYF. The CDR3 DNA follows: TGTGCCAGCAGCAAAGAGATGGAAGAGGGACAGGTCAGCTCCTACGAGCAGTACTTC.